This TCR beta chain was sequenced for a study of Graves' ophthalmopathy and Graves' hyperthyroidism. At least ten counts were recorded for this clonotype. Its antigen is undetermined. Amplification of TCR beta CDR3 regions used RNA transcripts. Second-round multiplex PCR followed a first-round RT-PCR using HTBI primers. TCRdb fed the multiplex PCR reads into MiXCR, producing one record per CDR3 protein. The sample has a few hundred thousand distinct CDR3 sequences, under 25% seen once. Whole-study findings and limits: Ophthalmopathy progression was predicted with around 71% sensitivity and 72.22% specificity. Most expanded thyroid clonotypes above 0.001 frequency also appeared in blood.

The sequence was collected from a woman aged 18-29 years with stable Graves' hyperthyroidism. Sequencing input: peripheral blood.

CDR3 sequence (DNA): TGTGCCAGCAGTGATACAGGGTCGAGTGGCTACACCTTC. The encoded protein is CASSDTGSSGYTF. The chain links TRBV6-1 to TRBJ1-2; possible D gene TRBD1, 6 bases. The CDR3 runs to 13 residues. Trimming pared 3 bases from V and 7 bases from J, leaving 12 bases between. Per the germline V gene, CDR1 is MNHNS and CDR2 is SASEGT.